The sequence of this T cell receptor beta chain was determined in a study of blood T cell repertoires in COVID-19. Per the original methods: The assay estimated nucleated cells by amplifying reference gene primers. TCRdb keeps only in-frame clones here, not all; method: immunoSEQ multiplex PCR. V and J calls plus clone size are reproduced from that table; the DNA served to infer D and trimming. The repertoire holds some 320,000 clones, 87% seen once, with 7.8% in the top ten. The length of the CDR3 is 15 residues. Trimming removed 1 base at V and 3 bases at J, with 9 bases between. The V gene's germline CDR1 is MNHEY and CDR2 SVGEGT.

This rearrangement joins TRBV6-2 or TRBV6-3 to TRBJ2-2; D perhaps matches TRBD2 (6 bases). This TCR was recovered from a woman in her fifties or sixties who had recovered from COVID-19. Sequencing used peripheral blood. CDR3 residues: CASSYLGGDTGELFF. CDR3 nucleotides: TGTGCCAGCAGTTACTTGGGGGGTGACACCGGGGAGCTGTTTTTT.